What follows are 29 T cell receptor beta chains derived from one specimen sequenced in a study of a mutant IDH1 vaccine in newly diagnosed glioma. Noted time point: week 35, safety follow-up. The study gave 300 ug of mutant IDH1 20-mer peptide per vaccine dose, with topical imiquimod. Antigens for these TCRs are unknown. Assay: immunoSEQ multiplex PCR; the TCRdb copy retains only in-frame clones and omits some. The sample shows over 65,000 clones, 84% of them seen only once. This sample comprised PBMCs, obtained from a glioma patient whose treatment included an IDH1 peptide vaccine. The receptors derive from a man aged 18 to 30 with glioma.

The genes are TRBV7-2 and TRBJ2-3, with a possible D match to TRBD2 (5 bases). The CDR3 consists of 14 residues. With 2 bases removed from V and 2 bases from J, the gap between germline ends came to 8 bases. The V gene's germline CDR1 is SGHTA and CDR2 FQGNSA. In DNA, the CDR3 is TGTGCCAGCAGCTTACTCGGGATCACAGATACGCAGTATTTT. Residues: CASSLLGITDTQYF.

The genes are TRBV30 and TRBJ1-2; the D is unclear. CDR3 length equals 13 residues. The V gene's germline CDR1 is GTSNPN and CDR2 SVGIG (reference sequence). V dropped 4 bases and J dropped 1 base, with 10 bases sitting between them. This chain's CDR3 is CAWTLGINYGYTF. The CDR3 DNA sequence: TGTGCCTGGACTTTGGGGATTAACTATGGCTACACCTTC.

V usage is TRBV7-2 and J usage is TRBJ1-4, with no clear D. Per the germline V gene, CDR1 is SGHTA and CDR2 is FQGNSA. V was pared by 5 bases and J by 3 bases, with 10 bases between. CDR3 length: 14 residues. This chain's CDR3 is CASSPLSPNEKLFF. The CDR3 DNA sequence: TGTGCCAGCAGCCCATTAAGTCCTAATGAAAAACTGTTTTTT. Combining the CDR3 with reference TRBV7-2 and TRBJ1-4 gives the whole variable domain GAGVSQSPSNKVTEKGKDVELRCDPISGHTALYWYRQSLGQGLEFLIYFQGNSAPDKSGLPSDRFSAERTGGSVSTLTIQRTQQEDSAVYLCASSPLSPNEKLFFGSGTQLSVL.

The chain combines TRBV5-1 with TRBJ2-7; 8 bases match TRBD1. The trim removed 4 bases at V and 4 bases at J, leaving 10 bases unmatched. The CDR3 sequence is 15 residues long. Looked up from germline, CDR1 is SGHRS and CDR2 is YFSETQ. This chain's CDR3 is CASSAGQGSVYEQYF. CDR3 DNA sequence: TGCGCCAGCAGCGCAGGACAGGGTTCAGTTTACGAGCAGTACTTC.

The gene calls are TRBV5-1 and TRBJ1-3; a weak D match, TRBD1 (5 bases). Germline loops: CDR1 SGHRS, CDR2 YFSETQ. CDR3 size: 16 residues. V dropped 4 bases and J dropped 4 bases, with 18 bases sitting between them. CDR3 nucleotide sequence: TGCGCCAGCAGCGCCACGACCGGGGCACTGGGAAACACCATATATTTT. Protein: CASSATTGALGNTIYF.

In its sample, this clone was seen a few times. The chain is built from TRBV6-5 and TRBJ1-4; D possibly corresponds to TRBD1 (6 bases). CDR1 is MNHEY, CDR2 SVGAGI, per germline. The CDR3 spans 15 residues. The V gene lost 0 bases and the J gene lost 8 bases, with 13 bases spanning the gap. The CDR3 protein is CASSYSRGAHEKLFF. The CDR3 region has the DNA TGTGCCAGCAGTTACTCGAGGGGGGCGCACGAAAAACTGTTTTTT.

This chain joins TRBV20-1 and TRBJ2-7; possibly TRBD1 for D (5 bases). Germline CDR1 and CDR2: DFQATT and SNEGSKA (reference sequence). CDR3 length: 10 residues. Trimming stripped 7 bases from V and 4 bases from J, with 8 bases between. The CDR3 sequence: CSVQGYEQYF. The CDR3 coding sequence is TGCAGTGTTCAGGGATACGAGCAGTACTTC.

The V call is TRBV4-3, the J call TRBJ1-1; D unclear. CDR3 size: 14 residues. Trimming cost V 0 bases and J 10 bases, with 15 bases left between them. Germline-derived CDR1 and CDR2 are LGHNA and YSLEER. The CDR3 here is CASSQEILLRRAFF. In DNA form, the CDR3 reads TGCGCCAGCAGCCAAGAAATTCTCCTTCGGAGAGCTTTCTTT.

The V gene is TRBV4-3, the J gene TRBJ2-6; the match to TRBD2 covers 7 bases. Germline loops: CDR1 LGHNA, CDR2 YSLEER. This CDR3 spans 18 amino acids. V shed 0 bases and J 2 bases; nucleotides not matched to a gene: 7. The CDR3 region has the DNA TGCGCCAGCAGCCAAGAGGGAGGGCAAGTGACTGGGGCCAACGTCCTGACTTTC. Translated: CASSQEGGQVTGANVLTF.

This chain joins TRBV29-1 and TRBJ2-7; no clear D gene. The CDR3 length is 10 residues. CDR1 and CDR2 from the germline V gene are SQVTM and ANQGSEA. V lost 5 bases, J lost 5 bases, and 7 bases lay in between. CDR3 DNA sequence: TGCAGCGTTATAAGCCACGAGCAGTACTTC. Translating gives CSVISHEQYF.

CDR3 nucleotides: TGTGCCTGGACTAGCGGGATTAGTAACGAGCAGTACTTC. Protein sequence: CAWTSGISNEQYF. The rearrangement joins TRBV30 to TRBJ2-7; 9 bases fit TRBD2. CDR1 is GTSNPN, CDR2 SVGIG, per germline (reference sequence). Trimming cost V 4 bases and J 5 bases; bases outside gene matches: 6. The CDR3 sequence is 13 residues long. Filled out from reference TRBV30 and TRBJ2-7, the complete variable domain reads SQTIHQWPATLVQPVGSPLSLECTVEGTSNPNLYWYRQAAGRGLQLLFYSVGIGQISSEVPQNLSASRPQDRQFILSSKKLLLSDSGFYLCAWTSGISNEQYFGPGTRLTVT.

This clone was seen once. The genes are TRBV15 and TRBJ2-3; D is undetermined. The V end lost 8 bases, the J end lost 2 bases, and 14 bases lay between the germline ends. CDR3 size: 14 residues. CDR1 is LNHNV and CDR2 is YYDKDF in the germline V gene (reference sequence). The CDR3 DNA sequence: TGTGCCACCGTTAATGGCCGGATCACAGATACGCAGTATTTT. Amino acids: CATVNGRITDTQYF.

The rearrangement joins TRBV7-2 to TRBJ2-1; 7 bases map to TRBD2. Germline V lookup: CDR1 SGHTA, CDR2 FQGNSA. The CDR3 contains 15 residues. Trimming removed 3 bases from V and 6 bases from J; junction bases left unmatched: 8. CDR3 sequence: CASSFAGAWANEQFF. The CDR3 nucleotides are TGTGCCAGCAGCTTTGCGGGAGCCTGGGCCAATGAGCAGTTCTTC.

The CDR3, as DNA: TGTGCCAGCAGTGAGGTTATAACAGGGGGCATCCATTTT. This sequence encodes CASSEVITGGIHF. The chain recombines TRBV6-1 with TRBJ1-5; 9 nucleotides match TRBD1. The germline CDR1 and CDR2 sequences are MNHNS and SASEGT. Trimming cost V 3 bases and J 16 bases; bases outside gene matches: 10. The CDR3 contains 13 residues.

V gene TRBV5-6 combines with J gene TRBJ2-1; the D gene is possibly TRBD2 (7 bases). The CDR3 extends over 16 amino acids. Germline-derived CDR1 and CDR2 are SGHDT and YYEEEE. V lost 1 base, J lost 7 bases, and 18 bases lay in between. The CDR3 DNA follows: TGTGCCAGCAGCTTGTGGGGGGGGGCCATGAGAAATGAGCAGTTCTTC. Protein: CASSLWGGAMRNEQFF.

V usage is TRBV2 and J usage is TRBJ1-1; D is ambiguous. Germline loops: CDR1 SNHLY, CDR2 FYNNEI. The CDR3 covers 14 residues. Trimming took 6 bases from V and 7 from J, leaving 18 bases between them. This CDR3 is CASSPTSRLGEAFF. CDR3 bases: TGTGCCAGCAGCCCGACGAGTAGACTTGGTGAAGCTTTCTTT.

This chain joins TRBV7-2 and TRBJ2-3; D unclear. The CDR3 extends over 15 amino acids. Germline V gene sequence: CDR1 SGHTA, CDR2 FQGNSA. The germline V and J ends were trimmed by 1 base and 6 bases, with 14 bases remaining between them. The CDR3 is CASSLGWAGRDTQYF. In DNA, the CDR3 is TGTGCCAGCAGCTTAGGCTGGGCAGGCAGGGATACGCAGTATTTT.

CDR3 nucleotide sequence: TGTGCCAGCAGCCCCCCGGGTAATTCACCCCTCCACTTT. This encodes CASSPPGNSPLHF. This chain connects TRBV11-2 to TRBJ1-6; D is uncertain. The ends were cut back, 5 bases at V and 6 bases at J, with 8 bases in the middle. Germline CDR1 and CDR2: SGHAT and FQNNGV. CDR3 size: 13 residues.

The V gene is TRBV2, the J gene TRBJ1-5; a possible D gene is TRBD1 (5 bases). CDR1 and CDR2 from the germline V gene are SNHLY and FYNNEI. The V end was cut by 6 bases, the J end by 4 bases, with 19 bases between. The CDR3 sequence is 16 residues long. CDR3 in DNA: TGTGCCAGCAGCCTTGGGGGTCTGGGGAAAAATCAGCCCCAGCATTTT. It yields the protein CASSLGGLGKNQPQHF.

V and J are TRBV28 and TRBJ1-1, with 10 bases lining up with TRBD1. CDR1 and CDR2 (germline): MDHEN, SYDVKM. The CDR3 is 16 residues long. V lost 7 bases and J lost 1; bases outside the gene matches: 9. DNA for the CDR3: TGTGCCAGCATGACAGGGGGCGTAATGGGGAACACTGAAGCTTTCTTT. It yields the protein CASMTGGVMGNTEAFF. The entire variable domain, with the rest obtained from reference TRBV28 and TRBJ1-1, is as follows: DVKVTQSSRYLVKRTGEKVFLECVQDMDHENMFWYRQDPGLGLRLIYFSYDVKMKEKGDIPEGYSVSREKKERFSLILESASTNQTSMYLCASMTGGVMGNTEAFFGQGTRLTVV.

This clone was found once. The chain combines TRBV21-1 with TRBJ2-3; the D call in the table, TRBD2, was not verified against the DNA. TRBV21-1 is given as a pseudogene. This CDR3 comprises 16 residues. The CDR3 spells CASSKEESPSTDTQYF. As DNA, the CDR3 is TGTGCCAGCAGCAAAGAGGAGAGCCCTAGCACAGATACGCAGTATTTT.

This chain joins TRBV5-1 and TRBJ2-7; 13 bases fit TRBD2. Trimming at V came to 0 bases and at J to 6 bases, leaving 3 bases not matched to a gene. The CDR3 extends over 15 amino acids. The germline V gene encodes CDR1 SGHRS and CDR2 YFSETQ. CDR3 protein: CASSLALAGGSEQYF. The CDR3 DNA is TGCGCCAGCAGCTTGGCACTAGCGGGAGGGAGCGAGCAGTACTTC.

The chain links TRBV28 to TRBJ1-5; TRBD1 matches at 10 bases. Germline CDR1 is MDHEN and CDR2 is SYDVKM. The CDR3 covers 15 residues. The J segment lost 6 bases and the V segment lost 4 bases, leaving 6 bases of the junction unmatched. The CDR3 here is CASSYRGQGSQPQHF. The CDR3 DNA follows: TGTGCCAGCAGTTACCGGGGACAGGGGAGTCAGCCCCAGCATTTT.

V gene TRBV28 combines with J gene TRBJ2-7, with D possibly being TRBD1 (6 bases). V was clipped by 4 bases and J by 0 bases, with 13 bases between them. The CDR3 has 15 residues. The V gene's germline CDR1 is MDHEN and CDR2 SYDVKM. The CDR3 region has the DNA TGTGCCAGCAGTTCCCCGGGACAAAGCTCCTACGAGCAGTACTTC. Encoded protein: CASSSPGQSSYEQYF.

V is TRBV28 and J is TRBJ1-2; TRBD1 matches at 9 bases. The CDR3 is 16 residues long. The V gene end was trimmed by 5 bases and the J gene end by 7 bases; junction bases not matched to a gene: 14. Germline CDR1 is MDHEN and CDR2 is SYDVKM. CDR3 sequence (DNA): TGTGCCAGCAGTAAAACCGGGACAGGGATTAGGGGTGGCTACACCTTC. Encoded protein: CASSKTGTGIRGGYTF.

The CDR3 spells CASSFVGRGEQFF. CDR3 DNA sequence: TGTGCCAGCAGCTTCGTCGGACGGGGTGAGCAGTTCTTC. V gene TRBV7-6 combines with J gene TRBJ2-1; TRBD2 might be the D (5 bases). Looked up from germline, CDR1 is SGHVS and CDR2 is FNYEAQ. Trimming left V 3 bases short and J 9 bases short, with 12 bases between. The CDR3 is 13 amino acids.

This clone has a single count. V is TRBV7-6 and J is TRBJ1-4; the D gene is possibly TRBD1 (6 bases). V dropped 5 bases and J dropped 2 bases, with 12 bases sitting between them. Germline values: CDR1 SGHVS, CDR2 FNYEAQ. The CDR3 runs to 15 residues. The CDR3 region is CASSGPGGTNEKLFF. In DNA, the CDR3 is TGTGCCAGCAGCGGTCCGGGGGGCACTAATGAAAAACTGTTTTTT.

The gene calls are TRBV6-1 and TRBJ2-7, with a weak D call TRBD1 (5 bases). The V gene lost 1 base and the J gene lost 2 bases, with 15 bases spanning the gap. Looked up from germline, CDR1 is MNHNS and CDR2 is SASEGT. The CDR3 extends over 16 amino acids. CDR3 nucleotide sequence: TGTGCCAGCAGTGAAGATTCAGGGCAGGCAACCTACGAGCAGTACTTC. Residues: CASSEDSGQATYEQYF.

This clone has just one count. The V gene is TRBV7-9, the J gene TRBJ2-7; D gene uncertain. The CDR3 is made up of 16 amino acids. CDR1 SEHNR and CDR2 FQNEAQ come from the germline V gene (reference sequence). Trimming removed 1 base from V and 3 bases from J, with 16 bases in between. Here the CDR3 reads CASSLELGRLSYEQYF. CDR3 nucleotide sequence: TGTGCCAGCAGCTTAGAGTTAGGCAGATTAAGCTACGAGCAGTACTTC.